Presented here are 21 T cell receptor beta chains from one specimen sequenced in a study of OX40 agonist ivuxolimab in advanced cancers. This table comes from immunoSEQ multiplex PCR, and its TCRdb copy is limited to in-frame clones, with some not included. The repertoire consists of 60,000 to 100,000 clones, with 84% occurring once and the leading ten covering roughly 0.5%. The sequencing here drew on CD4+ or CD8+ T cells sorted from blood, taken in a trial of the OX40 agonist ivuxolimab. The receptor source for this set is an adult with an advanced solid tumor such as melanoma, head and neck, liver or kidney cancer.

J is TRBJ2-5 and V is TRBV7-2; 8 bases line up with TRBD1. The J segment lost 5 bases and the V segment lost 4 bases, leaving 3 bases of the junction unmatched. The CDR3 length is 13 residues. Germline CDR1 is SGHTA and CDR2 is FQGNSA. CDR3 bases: TGTGCCAGCAGCTCCCGGACAGGGGAGACCCAGTACTTC. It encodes CASSSRTGETQYF.

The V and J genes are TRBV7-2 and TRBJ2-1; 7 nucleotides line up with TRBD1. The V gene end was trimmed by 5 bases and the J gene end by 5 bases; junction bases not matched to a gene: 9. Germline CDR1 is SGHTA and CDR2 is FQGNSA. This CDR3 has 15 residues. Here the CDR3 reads CASSSTGEFHNEQFF. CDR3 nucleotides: TGTGCCAGCAGCAGCACAGGGGAATTCCACAATGAGCAGTTCTTC.

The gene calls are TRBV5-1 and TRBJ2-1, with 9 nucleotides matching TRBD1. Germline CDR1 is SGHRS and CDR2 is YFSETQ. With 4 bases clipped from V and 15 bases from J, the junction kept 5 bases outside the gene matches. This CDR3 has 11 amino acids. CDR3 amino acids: CASSPGQGAFF. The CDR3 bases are TGCGCCAGCAGCCCGGGACAGGGCGCGTTCTTC.

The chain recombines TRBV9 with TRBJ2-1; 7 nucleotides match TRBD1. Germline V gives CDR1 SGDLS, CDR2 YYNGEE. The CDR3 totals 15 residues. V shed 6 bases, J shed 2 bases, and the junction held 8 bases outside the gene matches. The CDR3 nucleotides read TGTGCCAGCACCAAGACAGGGACCGCCTACAATGAGCAGTTCTTC. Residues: CASTKTGTAYNEQFF.

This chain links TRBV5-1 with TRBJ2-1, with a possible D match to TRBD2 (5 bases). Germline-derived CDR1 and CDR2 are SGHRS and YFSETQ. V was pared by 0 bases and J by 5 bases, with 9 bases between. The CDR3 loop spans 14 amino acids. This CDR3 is CASSLVGRNNEQFF. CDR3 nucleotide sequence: TGCGCCAGCAGCTTGGTGGGGAGAAACAATGAGCAGTTCTTC. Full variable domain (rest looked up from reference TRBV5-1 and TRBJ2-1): KAGVTQTPRYLIKTRGQQVTLSCSPISGHRSVSWYQQTPGQGLQFLFEYFSETQRNKGNFPGRFSGRQFSNSRSEMNVSTLELGDSALYLCASSLVGRNNEQFFGPGTRLTVL.

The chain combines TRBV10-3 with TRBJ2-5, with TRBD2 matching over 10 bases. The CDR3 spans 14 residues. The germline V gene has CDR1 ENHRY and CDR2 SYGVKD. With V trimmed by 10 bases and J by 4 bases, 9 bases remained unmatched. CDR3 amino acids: CATQRGGGGETQYF. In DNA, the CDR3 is TGTGCCACCCAGCGGGGGGGCGGAGGAGAGACCCAGTACTTC.

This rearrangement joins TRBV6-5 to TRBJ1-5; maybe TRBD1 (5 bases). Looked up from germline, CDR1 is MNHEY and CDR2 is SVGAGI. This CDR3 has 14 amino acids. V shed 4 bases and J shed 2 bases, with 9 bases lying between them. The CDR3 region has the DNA TGTGCCAGCAGTTCCAGGGTAGGCAATCAGCCCCAGCATTTT. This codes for CASSSRVGNQPQHF.

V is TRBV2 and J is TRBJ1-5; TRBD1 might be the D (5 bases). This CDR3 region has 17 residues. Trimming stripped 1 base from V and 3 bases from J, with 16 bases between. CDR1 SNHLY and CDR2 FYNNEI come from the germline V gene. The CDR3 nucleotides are TGTGCCAGCAGTGAAGACCCATGGGGGGTGCTCAATCAGCCCCAGCATTTT. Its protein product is CASSEDPWGVLNQPQHF.

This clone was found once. CDR3 sequence: CASSQVSAKTTNAKNIQYF. The CDR3, as DNA: TGTGCCAGCAGCCAAGTTTCCGCCAAAACAACTAATGCCAAAAACATTCAGTACTTC. The V gene is TRBV14, the J gene TRBJ2-4; D is unclear. This CDR3 has 19 amino acids. Deletions cut 1 base from V and 1 base from J, with 20 bases between. CDR1 is SGHDN and CDR2 is FVKESK in the germline V gene.

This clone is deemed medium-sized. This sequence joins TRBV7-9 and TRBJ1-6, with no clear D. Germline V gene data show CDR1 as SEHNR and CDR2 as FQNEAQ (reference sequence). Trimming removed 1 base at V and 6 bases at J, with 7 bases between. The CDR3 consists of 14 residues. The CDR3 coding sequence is TGTGCCAGCAGCTTAGAGTACGGTAATTCACCCCTCCACTTT. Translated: CASSLEYGNSPLHF. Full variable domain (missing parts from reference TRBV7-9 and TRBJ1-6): DTGVSQNPRHKITKRGQNVTFRCDPISEHNRLYWYRQTLGQGPEFLTYFQNEAQLEKSRLLSDRFSAERPKGSFSTLEIQRTEQGDSAMYLCASSLEYGNSPLHFGNGTRLTVT.

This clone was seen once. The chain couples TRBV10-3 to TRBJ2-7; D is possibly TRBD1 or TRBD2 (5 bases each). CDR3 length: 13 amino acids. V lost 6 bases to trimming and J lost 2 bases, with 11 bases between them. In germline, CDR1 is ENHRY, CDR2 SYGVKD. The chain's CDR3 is CAISPRGAYEQYF. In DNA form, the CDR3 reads TGTGCCATCAGCCCCCGAGGGGCCTACGAGCAGTACTTC.

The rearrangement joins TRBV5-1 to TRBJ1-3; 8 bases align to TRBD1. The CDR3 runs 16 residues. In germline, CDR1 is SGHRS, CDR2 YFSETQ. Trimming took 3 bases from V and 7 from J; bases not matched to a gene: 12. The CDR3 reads CASSSTTGDRRNTIYF. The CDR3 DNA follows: TGCGCCAGCAGCTCCACCACGGGGGACAGGAGGAACACCATATATTTT.

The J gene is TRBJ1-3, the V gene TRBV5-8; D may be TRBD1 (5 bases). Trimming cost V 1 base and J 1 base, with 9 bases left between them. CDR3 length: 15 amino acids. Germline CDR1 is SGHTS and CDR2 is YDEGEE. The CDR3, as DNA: TGTGCCAGCAGCTTGACTGGGGGTTCTGGAAACACCATATATTTT. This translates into CASSLTGGSGNTIYF.

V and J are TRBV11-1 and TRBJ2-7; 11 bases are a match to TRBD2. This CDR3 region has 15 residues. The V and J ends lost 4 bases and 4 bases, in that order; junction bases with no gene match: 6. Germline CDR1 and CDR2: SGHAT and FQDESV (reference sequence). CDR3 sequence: CASSSAPSGRYEQYF. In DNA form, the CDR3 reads TGTGCCAGCAGCTCGGCCCCTAGCGGGAGGTACGAGCAGTACTTC.

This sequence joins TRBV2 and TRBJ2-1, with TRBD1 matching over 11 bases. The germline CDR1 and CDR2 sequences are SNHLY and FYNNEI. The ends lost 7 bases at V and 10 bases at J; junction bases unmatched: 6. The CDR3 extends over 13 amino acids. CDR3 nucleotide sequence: TGTGCCAGCAATGGACAGGGGGCCGAGGAGCAGTTCTTC. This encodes CASNGQGAEEQFF.

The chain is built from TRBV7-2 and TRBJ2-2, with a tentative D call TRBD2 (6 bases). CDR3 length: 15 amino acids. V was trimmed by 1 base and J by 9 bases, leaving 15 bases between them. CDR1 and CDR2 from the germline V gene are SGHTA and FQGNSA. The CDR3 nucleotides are TGTGCCAGCAGCTTAGTGGGGACTCCGCCCCGGGAGCTGTTTTTT. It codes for CASSLVGTPPRELFF.

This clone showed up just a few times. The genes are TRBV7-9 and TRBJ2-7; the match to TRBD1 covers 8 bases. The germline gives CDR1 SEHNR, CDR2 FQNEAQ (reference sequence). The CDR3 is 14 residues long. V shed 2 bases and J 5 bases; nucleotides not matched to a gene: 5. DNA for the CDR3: TGTGCCAGCAGCTTAACACAGGGGGATAACGAGCAGTACTTC. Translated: CASSLTQGDNEQYF.

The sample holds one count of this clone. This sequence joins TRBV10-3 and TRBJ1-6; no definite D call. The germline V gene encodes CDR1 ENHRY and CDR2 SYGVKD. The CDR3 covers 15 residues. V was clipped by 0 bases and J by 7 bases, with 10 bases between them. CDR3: CAISESNDLNSPLHF. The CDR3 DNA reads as TGTGCCATCAGTGAGTCTAACGACCTGAATTCACCCCTCCACTTT.

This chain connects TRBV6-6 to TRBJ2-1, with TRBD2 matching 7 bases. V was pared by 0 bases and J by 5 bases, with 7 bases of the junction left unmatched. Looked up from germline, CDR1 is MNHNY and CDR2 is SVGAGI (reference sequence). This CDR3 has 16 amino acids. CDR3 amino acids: CASSYSRAGEDNEQFF. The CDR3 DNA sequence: TGTGCCAGCAGTTACTCCCGGGCGGGAGAAGACAATGAGCAGTTCTTC.

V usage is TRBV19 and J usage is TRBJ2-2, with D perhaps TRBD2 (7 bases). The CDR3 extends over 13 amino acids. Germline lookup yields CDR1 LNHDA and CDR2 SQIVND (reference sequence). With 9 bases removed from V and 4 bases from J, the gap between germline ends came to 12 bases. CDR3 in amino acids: CASSGEGTGELFF. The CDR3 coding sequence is TGTGCCAGCTCAGGGGAGGGCACCGGGGAGCTGTTTTTT. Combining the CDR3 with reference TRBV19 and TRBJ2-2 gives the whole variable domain DGGITQSPKYLFRKEGQNVTLSCEQNLNHDAMYWYRQDPGQGLRLIYYSQIVNDFQKGDIAEGYSVSREKKESFPLTVTSAQKNPTAFYLCASSGEGTGELFFGEGSRLTVL.

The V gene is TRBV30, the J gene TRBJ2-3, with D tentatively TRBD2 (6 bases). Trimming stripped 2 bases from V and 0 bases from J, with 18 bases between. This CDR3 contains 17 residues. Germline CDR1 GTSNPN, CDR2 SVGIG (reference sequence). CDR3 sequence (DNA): TGTGCCTGGAGTCCCCGTGTTGTGCGGGGCAGCACAGATACGCAGTATTTT. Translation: CAWSPRVVRGSTDTQYF.